This TCR beta chain is from a study of shared clonotypes between healthy human individuals (dated by TCRdb to between 2020 and 2021). In the study overall: The cohort comprised two women and a few men aged 18 to 49 years. Each donor's leukapheresis produced roughly between about 0.8 and 8.9 billion PBMCs. To increase sequencing depth and limit assay-specific biases, different laboratories used diverse techniques to prepare libraries and sequence TCR repertoires. Blood TCR repertoires of several healthy adults were deeply sequenced to estimate repertoire size and the extent of clonotype sharing between individuals.

This clone has just one count. Its recognized antigen is unknown. Qualities for individual bases were not recorded, and no much larger clone is one base off. Sequences LNHNV (CDR1) and YYDKDF (CDR2) are obtained from the germline V gene (reference sequence). The CDR3, cysteine through phenylalanine, is 17 amino acids long. The CDR3 DNA has 51 bases and is translated from base 1. V is cut by 2 bases and J by 0 bases, and the space between the germline ends is 14 bases. TCR CDR3 regions were amplified from genomic DNA by multiplex PCR using the deep immunoSEQ assay. For each cell subset, the extracted genomic DNA was distributed evenly across all wells of several immunoSEQ 96-well plates, and each plate served as one replicate. For unsorted PBMC, 300 to 350 ng genomic DNA, equal to roughly 32,000 T cell genomes, was loaded into each replicate PCR. Genomic DNA from unsorted PBMC was sequenced over ten immunoSEQ deep assay plates. Purified libraries were quantified with a Qubit 3.0 fluorometer, sized on a Bioanalyzer 2100, and re-quantified with the KAPA Library Quantification kit. Every immunoSEQ 96-well plate was sequenced on a separate single-read 150-cycle Illumina NextSeq 550 flow cell. In the paper's pipeline: Because only junctional sequences without quality scores were contained in the immunoSEQ output, filtering matching that applied to full-length reads could not be performed. To assign V/J genes and CDR3, sequences were annotated against IMGT germline references using PyIR, a Python wrapper for IgBLAST v1.9. Reads with weak V/J assignments (E-value above 1e-6), missing CDR3, stop codons, out-of-frame junctions, or ambiguous translated residues were removed. V3J clonotypes were defined as sequences sharing an identical inferred V gene, J gene, and CDR3 amino acid sequence. To compute the percentage overlap between repertoires, the number of shared unique clonotypes was divided by the size of the smaller repertoire. Three approaches were used to assess repertoire richness: RTK rarefaction, the Chao1 estimator, and Recon v2.1 estimates of unobserved clonotypes. TCRdb mirrors the immuneACCESS table, restricted to in-frame sequences. Some clones are absent from its copies; in checked studies, under half trace to an unresolved V gene, and the reason for the others is unknown. V, J and clone size reflect that table, while D and trimming were determined from the DNA. The sample has under 600,000 clones on record, around 80% of them singletons. The ten most abundant clones make up about 12% of the sample.

Study-wide findings and limitations: Only blood was sampled, and tissue TCR repertoires likely differ from those in blood. Pairwise subsampling indicated that sequencing depth was expected to affect the degree of clonotype sharing among donors. Because the study included a small number of donors, the genetic and exposure-history diversity represented was limited.

Donors were healthy HIV-negative adults with no recently reported acute infections or vaccinations. All donors were Caucasian adults living in Nashville, Tennessee, USA. For unsorted samples, 75 million to 90 million PBMCs were counted and genomic DNA was extracted with the QIAamp DNA Blood Mini kit. Blood was obtained by leukapheresis, after which PBMCs were separated by Ficoll-Histopaque density gradient centrifugation and cryopreserved in liquid nitrogen vapor phase. This TCR was sampled from a woman between 40 and 50 years old in good health. Some clones in this sample may be carry-over from other donors' samples. Sequenced material: PBMCs. This chain is built from TRBV15 and TRBJ2-4, and possibly TRBD2, on 5 matching bases. The encoded CDR3 is CATSRFGSELAKNIQYF. Read as DNA, the sequence is TGTGCCACCAGCAGATTTGGGAGTGAACTAGCCAAAAACATTCAGTACTTC.